Below, one T cell receptor (beta chain) is given with its context. The CDR3 has 13 residues. Germline V gene data show CDR1 as SGDLS and CDR2 as YYNGEE. Trimming removed 2 bases at V and 6 bases at J, with 11 bases between. The sample is drawn from a study of blood T cell repertoires in COVID-19. About the research overall: COVID-19 samples from acute and convalescent phases originated in the United States, Italy and Spain. From T cells, B-cell-depleted T cells, or PBMCs came the material, which was cDNA or gDNA.

Original handling: Estimated nucleated cell counts came from reference gene primer amplification. The data were produced by immunoSEQ multiplex PCR, yet TCRdb's version contains in-frame clones alone and is incomplete. V and J calls and clone size are as listed in that table; D and trimming were resolved from the DNA. The sample holds more than 110,000 clones, 70% to 80% seen once. The specimen sequenced was peripheral blood. The chain uses TRBV9 and TRBJ1-1; maybe TRBD1 (6 bases). The origin of this receptor is a man between 60 and 75 years old with acute or convalescent COVID-19. CDR3 protein: CASSVTQGAEAFF. The CDR3 DNA sequence: TGTGCCAGCAGCGTGACACAGGGCGCTGAAGCTTTCTTT. Full variable domain (missing parts from reference TRBV9 and TRBJ1-1): DSGVTQTPKHLITATGQRVTLRCSPRSGDLSVYWYQQSLDQGLQFLIQYYNGEERAKGNILERFSAQQFPDLHSELNLSSLELGDSALYFCASSVTQGAEAFFGQGTRLTVV.